Sequencing of this T cell receptor beta chain was carried out in a study of T cell responses to AZD1222 COVID-19 vaccine. Findings and limits, study-wide: The repertoires were collected only after the peak T cell response. Clonal diversity may have been underestimated, and the donors were mostly white British, with more females than males. Among AZD1222 vaccinees, only five or six were seropositive at baseline. Spike-spanning, vaccine-associated CD4 TCRs were dominant at 160-218 and 743-854.

This clone has only a few counts. The antigen remains unidentified. Trimming left V 7 bases short and J 4 bases short, with 24 bases between. Germline loops: CDR1 SGHRS, CDR2 YFSETQ. CDR3 length: 16 amino acids. The protocol was immunoSEQ multiplex PCR, while the TCRdb copy is restricted to in-frame clones and leaves out a portion. The data show around 110,000 clones, 90% to 95% seen once. Sequencing used peripheral blood, obtained on day 0 of AZD1222 vaccination. The V gene is TRBV5-1, the J gene TRBJ2-7, with D unresolved. This clonotype was sampled from an adult in good health. The CDR3 reads CASRSEVAMVPYEQYF. The CDR3 nucleotides read TGCGCCAGCCGATCTGAGGTAGCCATGGTACCTTACGAGCAGTACTTC.